This entry lists 32 T cell receptor beta chains sequenced from one sample in a study of T cells in women clearing cervical HPV infection. The table came from immunoSEQ multiplex PCR; TCRdb's copy has only in-frame clones and leaves some out. The sample table sets out about 36,000 clones. Input material: blood buffy coat. Every receptor here comes from a woman between 18 and 70 years old with a cervical HPV16 infection that either progressed to CIN3+ or cleared (not recorded which).

Notes on this clone: The read falls 3 residues short of the CDR3 end, and the missing part is taken from the germline J gene. J is TRBJ1-1 and V is TRBV5-4; possible D gene TRBD1, 5 bases. CDR3 length: 16 residues. Per germline, CDR1 SGHNT and CDR2 YYREEE (reference sequence). V gave up 3 bases and J gave up 0 bases, with 15 bases separating them. The sequenced CDR3 bases are TGTGCCAGCAGCTCGGAATACAGGTTGATGAACACTGAA. The encoded protein is CASSSEYRLMNTE. The CDR3 as a whole reads CASSSEYRLMNTEAFF.

Of note for this clone: Sequence at one end of the junction differs from germline and may be a read error. The read comes to an end 3 residues before the CDR3 does, leaving the germline J gene to fill in the end. The rearrangement links TRBV4-2 to TRBJ1-4; 10 nucleotides match TRBD1. The V gene's germline CDR1 is LGHNA and CDR2 YNFKEQ. The CDR3 is 16 residues long. The covered CDR3 bases are TGCGCCAGCAGCCAAGAGCCGGGACAGGGGAGTGAAAAA. Protein sequence: CASSQEPGQGSEK. The complete CDR3 reads CASSQEPGQGSEKLFF.

As concerns this clone: The CDR3 end lies 3 residues beyond the end of the read and is filled in from the germline J gene. The J gene is TRBJ1-5, the V gene TRBV28; D is possibly TRBD1 (6 bases). V shed 5 bases and J shed 3 bases, with 11 bases lying between them. Per germline, CDR1 MDHEN and CDR2 SYDVKM. The CDR3 totals 14 residues. The DNA read from the CDR3 is TGTGCCAGCAGTGTCACAGGGTACAATCAGCCC. This gives the protein CASSVTGYNQP. The whole CDR3 sequence reads CASSVTGYNQPQHF.

With respect to this clone: With the read ending 3 residues before the CDR3 end, the germline J gene is used to fill in that end. This chain joins TRBV20-1 and TRBJ2-3, with TRBD1 matching 8 bases. V gave up 5 bases and J gave up 1 base; unmatched junction bases: 5. CDR1 and CDR2 from the germline V gene are DFQATT and SNEGSKA (reference sequence). The CDR3 covers 14 residues. Partial CDR3 DNA: TGCAGTGCTCGGACAGGGTGGGGCACAGATACG. This gives the protein CSARTGWGTDT. The full CDR3 sequence reads CSARTGWGTDTQYF.

Regarding this clone: The CDR3 end falls 3 residues outside the read, so it is completed with the germline J gene. The V gene is TRBV13, the J gene TRBJ2-2; 7 bases agree with TRBD1. The V segment lost 2 bases and the J segment 1 base; nucleotides outside the gene matches: 4. The CDR3 is 16 amino acids. Germline V gives CDR1 PRHDT, CDR2 FYEKMQ (reference sequence). The DNA read from the CDR3 is TGTGCCAGCAGCTTAAAGGCAGGGGGGAACACCGGGGAG. It yields the protein CASSLKAGGNTGE. The whole CDR3 sequence is CASSLKAGGNTGELFF.

A note on this clone: The read ends 3 residues before the CDR3 terminus; that terminus is restored from the germline J gene. The chain recombines TRBV7-9 with TRBJ2-7; D is perhaps TRBD2 (5 bases). This CDR3 is built from 13 residues. V was cut by 2 bases and J by 4 bases, with 9 bases left in between. Germline assignment: CDR1 SEHNR and CDR2 FQNEAQ (reference sequence). CDR3 in amino acids: CASSLRAGYEQYF. CDR3 bases read: TGTGCCAGCAGCTTACGGGCGGGTTACGAG. The full variable domain, in which reference TRBV7-9 and TRBJ2-7 provide the parts outside the CDR3, is DTGVSQNPRHKITKRGQNVTFRCDPISEHNRLYWYRQTLGQGPEFLTYFQNEAQLEKSRLLSDRFSAERPKGSFSTLEIQRTEQGDSAMYLCASSLRAGYEQYFGPGTRLTVT.

On this clone itself: The CDR3 end is not reached by the read, which stops 3 residues before it; the germline J gene fills it in. This rearrangement joins TRBV19 to TRBJ1-2; D perhaps matches TRBD1 (6 bases). V gave up 6 bases and J gave up 4 bases, with 9 bases separating them. Germline V gene lookup returns CDR1 LNHDA and CDR2 SQIVND (reference sequence). This CDR3 is 12 amino acids long. CDR3 region: CASRQGGYGYTF. Partial CDR3 DNA: TGTGCCAGTAGACAGGGTGGCTATGGC.

As to this clone: The CDR3 extends 3 residues past the end of the read, so its final part is completed from the germline J gene. The chain joins TRBV6-1 to TRBJ2-3; TRBD1 matches at 10 bases. Germline values: CDR1 MNHNS, CDR2 SASEGT. This CDR3 spans 15 amino acids. With 0 bases clipped from V and 4 bases from J, the junction kept 1 base outside the gene matches. Incomplete CDR3 DNA: TGTGCCAGCAGTGAAGCGACAGGGGGCGCAGATACG. Translated: CASSEATGGADT. The CDR3, in full, reads CASSEATGGADTQYF.

Worth noting for this clone: The junction does not match germline at one end; this may be a read error. The read ends 3 residues shy of where the CDR3 ends; the end is completed using the germline J gene. The gene calls are TRBV4-2 and TRBJ2-4; 8 bases match TRBD1. CDR1 is LGHNA, CDR2 YNFKEQ, per germline. The CDR3 is 16 amino acids. CDR3 residues: CASSRATGGAKNIQYF. CDR3 bases read: TGCGCCAGCAGCCGGGCTACAGGGGGAGCCAAAAACATT.

As for this clone: The junction differs from germline at one of its ends, possibly a read error. The read terminates 3 residues ahead of where the CDR3 ends, so the germline J gene completes it. The sample has other DNA sequences that encode this CDR3 too. The genes are TRBV19 and TRBJ2-5, with 10 nucleotides matching TRBD2. The CDR3 sequence is 15 residues long. Germline V gene data show CDR1 as LNHDA and CDR2 as SQIVND (reference sequence). CDR3 region: CASSTGLAVQETQYF. The covered CDR3 bases are TGTGCTAGTAGTACCGGACTAGCGGTACAAGAGACC.

About this clone: The missing CDR3 end, 3 residues past where the read stops, is filled in from the germline J gene. The V call is TRBV2, the J call TRBJ1-1, with D hard to call. V lost 6 bases to trimming and J lost 3 bases, with 5 bases between them. Germline V gene lookup returns CDR1 SNHLY and CDR2 FYNNEI. The CDR3 consists of 11 residues. CDR3 region: CASRGYTEAFF. The CDR3 bases that were read are TGTGCCAGCAGAGGCTACACTGAA. Based on the CDR3 plus reference TRBV2 and TRBJ1-1, the full variable domain is EPEVTQTPSHQVTQMGQEVILRCVPISNHLYFYWYRQILGQKVEFLVSFYNNEISEKSEIFDDQFSVERPDGSNFTLKIRSTKLEDSAMYFCASRGYTEAFFGQGTRLTVV.

On this clone: The CDR3 end falls 3 residues outside the read, so it is completed with the germline J gene. The chain couples TRBV25-1 to TRBJ1-4; no clear D gene. The CDR3 contains 14 residues. Germline V gene lookup returns CDR1 MGHDK and CDR2 SYGVNS. V was clipped by 3 bases and J by 6 bases, with 11 bases between them. The CDR3 here is CASSDRKRHEKLFF. CDR3 bases read: TGTGCCAGCAGTGACCGGAAGCGGCATGAAAAA.

In the case of this clone: Read sequence stops 3 residues before the CDR3 end, and the germline J gene provides the missing end. The V call is TRBV6-2 or TRBV6-3, the J call TRBJ1-5; D is ambiguous. The CDR3 is 13 amino acids. Germline V gene sequence: CDR1 MNHEY, CDR2 SVGEGT. V shed 6 bases and J shed 7 bases, with 13 bases lying between them. The DNA read from the CDR3 is TGTGCCAGCAGACCTCTCTTAAGGCAGCCC. It translates to CASRPLLRQP. The entire CDR3 protein is CASRPLLRQPQHF.

To note about this clone: The missing CDR3 end, 3 residues past where the read stops, is filled in from the germline J gene. This chain connects TRBV5-1 to TRBJ1-2; possibly TRBD1 for D (6 bases). Germline V gene sequence: CDR1 SGHRS, CDR2 YFSETQ. The CDR3 totals 17 residues. V was cut by 4 bases and J by 2 bases, with 21 bases left in between. This chain's CDR3 is CASSVAPGEISNYGYTF. CDR3 DNA, as far as it was read: TGCGCCAGCAGCGTCGCCCCAGGGGAGATATCGAACTATGGC.

In regard to this clone: Read sequence stops 3 residues before the CDR3 end, and the germline J gene provides the missing end. This chain links TRBV20-1 with TRBJ2-5, with unresolved D. CDR3 length: 11 residues. Trimming pared 4 bases from V and 5 bases from J, leaving 8 bases between. CDR1 and CDR2 (germline): DFQATT, SNEGSKA (reference sequence). Partial CDR3 DNA: TGCAGTGCTAAGATAGCTGAGACC. This translates into CSAKIAET. The whole CDR3 is CSAKIAETQYF.

With regard to this clone: The read comes to an end 3 residues before the CDR3 does, leaving the germline J gene to fill in the end. The V call is TRBV11-1, the J call TRBJ2-5; D possibly corresponds to TRBD1 (5 bases). Trimming took 3 bases from V and 5 from J, leaving 13 bases between them. CDR1 SGHAT and CDR2 FQDESV come from the germline V gene (reference sequence). The CDR3 has 14 amino acids. CDR3 residues: CASSFQTGEETQYF. The CDR3 bases that were read are TGTGCCAGCAGCTTTCAAACAGGAGAGGAGACC.

Details on this clone: The read ends 3 residues before the CDR3 terminus; that terminus is restored from the germline J gene. V and J are TRBV28 and TRBJ1-2; D may be TRBD1 (5 bases). Germline V CDR1 and CDR2: MDHEN, SYDVKM. V dropped 5 bases and J dropped 4 bases, with 14 bases sitting between them. CDR3 size: 14 residues. Partial CDR3 DNA: TGTGCCAGCAGTCCTACAGGTAAAGCCTATGGC. It yields the protein CASSPTGKAYG. The whole CDR3 is CASSPTGKAYGYTF.

As to this clone: The CDR3 end lies 3 residues beyond the end of the read and is filled in from the germline J gene. This chain connects TRBV7-2 to TRBJ1-1; D is unclear. This CDR3 has 14 amino acids. Germline V gives CDR1 SGHTA, CDR2 FQGNSA. V was cut by 1 base and J by 1 base, with 7 bases left in between. The CDR3 sequence: CASSLGQANTEAFF. Incomplete CDR3 DNA: TGTGCCAGCAGCTTAGGACAAGCGAACACTGAA.

The covered CDR3 bases are TGTGCCAGCTCACCTACGACAGCAAACTATGGT. Its protein product is CASSPTTANYG. From start to end, the CDR3 is CASSPTTANYGQYF. This chain links TRBV18 with TRBJ2-4; perhaps TRBD1 as D (5 bases). Coverage ceases 3 residues before the CDR3 finishes, and the germline J gene fills in the end. The CDR3 totals 14 residues. Germline V lookup: CDR1 KGHSH, CDR2 LQKENI.

The sequenced part of the CDR3 DNA is TGTGCCTGGAGTGTAACAGGAGCTAGCGGGGCCCCC. Translation: CAWSVTGASGAP. The full CDR3 reads CAWSVTGASGAPYTF. The chain combines TRBV30 with TRBJ1-2, with D maybe TRBD1 (5 bases). The CDR3 is cut off 3 residues early in the read; its end comes from the germline J gene. Germline CDR1 GTSNPN, CDR2 SVGIG (reference sequence). CDR3 length: 15 amino acids.

For this clone: The read halts 3 residues ahead of the CDR3 end, with the missing end drawn from the germline J gene. The rearrangement links TRBV27 to TRBJ1-2; D call uncertain. Germline CDR1 is MNHEY and CDR2 is SMNVEV (reference sequence). The CDR3 covers 13 residues. Trimming stripped 2 bases from V and 1 base from J, with 5 bases between. The sequenced CDR3 bases are TGTGCCAGCAGTTTAGGCAGTAACTATGGC. The encoded protein is CASSLGSNYG. The complete CDR3 reads CASSLGSNYGYTF.

Concerning this clone: From the germline J gene comes the end of the CDR3, since the read stops 3 residues before it. The chain joins TRBV28 to TRBJ1-4; 7 nucleotides line up with TRBD1. This CDR3 is 19 amino acids long. The germline CDR1 and CDR2 sequences are MDHEN and SYDVKM. The trim removed 7 bases at V and 0 bases at J, leaving 17 bases unmatched. Incomplete CDR3 DNA: TGTGCCAGCAAATCCCGGACAGGAAGGTTTGGGCCAACTAATGAAAAA. Encoded protein: CASKSRTGRFGPTNEK. The whole CDR3 protein is CASKSRTGRFGPTNEKLFF.

Concerning this clone: The CDR3 end falls 3 residues outside the read, so it is completed with the germline J gene. The rearrangement joins TRBV24-1 to TRBJ2-7; D may match TRBD1 or TRBD2 (6 bases each). This CDR3 contains 16 residues. Germline V CDR1 and CDR2: KGHDR, SFDVKD. V was pared by 3 bases and J by 6 bases, with 20 bases between. The CDR3 DNA, read in part, is TGTGCCACCAGTGATGGGGGATCGGTCAGGGGAGGCGAG. Its protein is CATSDGGSVRGGE. The entire CDR3 is CATSDGGSVRGGEQYF.

About this clone itself: The read halts 3 residues ahead of the CDR3 end, with the missing end drawn from the germline J gene. The chain joins TRBV2 to TRBJ2-1; 7 nucleotides agree with TRBD2. V lost 3 bases, J lost 6 bases, and 11 bases stayed unmatched. CDR1 is SNHLY and CDR2 is FYNNEI in the germline V gene. The length of the CDR3 is 16 residues. CDR3: CASSDLLGLQSNEQFF. The covered CDR3 bases are TGTGCCAGCAGTGATCTCTTGGGACTACAATCCAATGAG. Filled out from reference TRBV2 and TRBJ2-1, the complete variable domain reads EPEVTQTPSHQVTQMGQEVILRCVPISNHLYFYWYRQILGQKVEFLVSFYNNEISEKSEIFDDQFSVERPDGSNFTLKIRSTKLEDSAMYFCASSDLLGLQSNEQFFGPGTRLTVL.

About this clone itself: The read ends 3 residues early relative to the CDR3; the germline J gene fills the gap. This chain joins TRBV7-2 and TRBJ2-4; 7 positions match TRBD2. Germline V gene lookup returns CDR1 SGHTA and CDR2 FQGNSA. The CDR3 runs to 9 residues. The part of the CDR3 DNA that was read is TGTGCCAGCGGGGGGGGT. Residues: CASGGG. The entire CDR3 sequence reads CASGGGQYF.

CDR3 bases read: TGTGCCAGCAGTTCGGGACAGGGATATGAAAAA. It translates to CASSSGQGYEK. The CDR3 as a whole reads CASSSGQGYEKLFF. The rearrangement joins TRBV7-8 to TRBJ1-4; 9 nucleotides match TRBD1. The sequenced fragment ends 3 residues before the CDR3 boundary, so the rest is inferred from the germline J gene. This CDR3 region has 14 residues. CDR1 and CDR2 from the germline V gene are SGHVS and FQNEAQ. V was clipped by 6 bases and J by 6 bases; unmatched bases: 5.

A remark on this clone: The read ends 3 residues shy of where the CDR3 ends; the end is completed using the germline J gene. This sequence joins TRBV6-1 and TRBJ1-4; D unresolved. Trimming left V 3 bases short and J 3 bases short, with 11 bases between. The CDR3 loop spans 15 amino acids. The germline V gene has CDR1 MNHNS and CDR2 SASEGT. CDR3 residues: CASSERPLANEKLFF. The sequenced part of the CDR3 DNA is TGTGCCAGCAGTGAGCGGCCCTTGGCTAATGAAAAA.

A remark on this clone: The sequenced fragment ends 3 residues before the CDR3 boundary, so the rest is inferred from the germline J gene. The rearrangement links TRBV12-3 or TRBV12-4 to TRBJ2-5; tentative D call: TRBD2 (5 bases). This CDR3 comprises 14 residues. Trimming pared 2 bases from V and 2 bases from J, leaving 9 bases between. This chain's CDR3 is CASSLTGLQETQYF. The sequenced part of the CDR3 DNA is TGTGCCAGCAGTTTAACGGGGTTACAAGAGACC.

With respect to this clone: Read sequence stops 3 residues before the CDR3 end, and the germline J gene provides the missing end. V is TRBV10-3 and J is TRBJ2-7; D is unclear. CDR3 size: 14 residues. V lost 5 bases to trimming and J lost 1 base, with 12 bases between them. Germline CDR1 and CDR2: ENHRY and SYGVKD. The CDR3 bases that were read are TGTGCCATCAGTCCTGCACCGCGATCCTACGAG. It encodes CAISPAPRSYE. The CDR3 as a whole reads CAISPAPRSYEQYF.

Worth noting for this clone: The missing CDR3 end, 3 residues past where the read stops, is filled in from the germline J gene. The V gene is TRBV7-6, the J gene TRBJ2-2; D is possibly TRBD1 or TRBD2 (5 bases each). Trimming stripped 3 bases from V and 3 bases from J, with 17 bases between. The CDR3 has 17 residues. Germline V lookup: CDR1 SGHVS, CDR2 FNYEAQ. The CDR3 reads CASSLEARGSDTGELFF. Incomplete CDR3 DNA: TGTGCCAGCAGCTTGGAAGCGAGGGGCTCGGACACCGGGGAG.

As concerns this clone: The read is 3 residues too short to cover the CDR3 end, so that end is filled in from the germline J gene. V and J are TRBV4-1 and TRBJ1-3; D is unclear. Deletions cut 0 bases from V and 0 bases from J, with 6 bases between. CDR1 and CDR2 from the germline V gene are MGHRA and YSYEKL. The CDR3 totals 15 residues. This chain's CDR3 is CASSQDPVSGNTIYF. Incomplete CDR3 DNA: TGCGCCAGCAGCCAAGATCCGGTCTCTGGAAACACC.

As regards this clone: The sequenced fragment ends 3 residues before the CDR3 boundary, so the rest is inferred from the germline J gene. V usage is TRBV7-2 and J usage is TRBJ2-4; possible D gene TRBD2, 7 bases. Trimming took off 7 bases at V and 7 bases at J, with 17 bases between the two ends. CDR3 length: 14 residues. Germline CDR1 SGHTA, CDR2 FQGNSA. The part of the CDR3 DNA that was read is TGTGCCAGCAACCGAGGGGGGGTCGGGAACATT. It specifies CASNRGGVGNI. The entire CDR3 protein reads CASNRGGVGNIQYF. Complete variable domain (other parts from reference TRBV7-2 and TRBJ2-4): GAGVSQSPSNKVTEKGKDVELRCDPISGHTALYWYRQSLGQGLEFLIYFQGNSAPDKSGLPSDRFSAERTGGSVSTLTIQRTQQEDSAVYLCASNRGGVGNIQYFGAGTRLSVL.